Shown below are 2 T cell receptor beta chains from a single sample sequenced in a study of shared clonotypes between healthy human individuals. Sequencing was performed with immunoSEQ multiplex PCR; in TCRdb, only in-frame clones are kept and a portion is missing. The table shows millions of clones, with around nine tenths occurring only once. The sample taken for sequencing was naive CD4+ T cells sorted from blood. Subset noted: CD45RA+ positively selected. These receptors originate from a man aged 18-30 years in good health.

This rearrangement joins TRBV5-6 to TRBJ2-7; 8 bases are a match to TRBD1. Per germline, CDR1 SGHDT and CDR2 YYEEEE. The V gene end was trimmed by 4 bases and the J gene end by 5 bases; junction bases not matched to a gene: 5. This CDR3 region has 13 residues. The CDR3 spells CASSLDRDHEQYF. DNA of the CDR3: TGTGCCAGCAGCCTGGACAGGGACCACGAGCAGTACTTC.

The chain has TRBV14 and TRBJ2-1, with 7 bases fitting TRBD1. Germline CDR1 SGHDN, CDR2 FVKESK. V was clipped by 4 bases and J by 3 bases; unmatched bases: 12. The CDR3 has 17 amino acids. CDR3 DNA: TGTGCCAGCAGCCTCCCATGGAAGACAGGGCTCTACAATGAGCAGTTCTTC. Protein sequence: CASSLPWKTGLYNEQFF.